This paragraph reports one T cell receptor (beta chain). Its antigen is unknown. Base-call qualities are not available, and no considerably larger clone is one nucleotide away. Within the sample, other DNA sequences also encode this same CDR3. The donors were healthy, HIV-negative adults with no recently reported acute infections or vaccinations. All donors were Caucasian adults living in Nashville, Tennessee, USA. CD4+ T cells were enriched by magnetic negative selection; naive cells were then positively selected on CD45RA, and the negative fraction formed the memory subset. Blood was obtained by leukapheresis, after which PBMCs were separated by Ficoll-Histopaque density gradient centrifugation and cryopreserved in liquid nitrogen vapor phase. Analytical flow cytometry was used to check the purity and quantity of every magnetically sorted T cell population. From each sorted fraction, genomic DNA was isolated and quantified by UV absorbance on a Nanodrop 2000c.

The data originate from a study of shared clonotypes between healthy human individuals (dated by TCRdb to the early 2020s). Regarding the research as a whole: A couple of women and three men aged 18 to 49 years were included in the cohort. For each donor, CD4 naive and CD4 memory were each given three plates, CD8 naive was given two plates, and CD8 memory was given one plate. The study deeply sequenced blood TCR repertoires of five healthy adults to estimate repertoire size and the extent of clonotype sharing between individuals. To increase sequencing depth and limit assay-specific biases, different laboratories used diverse techniques to prepare libraries and sequence TCR repertoires. Per donor, leukapheresis produced somewhere between about 0.85 and 8.9 billion PBMCs. Points the paper makes about the study in general: Naive subsets generally had larger estimated clonotype richness than memory subsets. When four donors were compared, the shared fraction of clonotypes was about 5.2% for naive CD4, less than 4% for naive CD8, more than 2% for memory CD4, and less than 0.5% for memory CD8. Only blood was sampled, and tissue TCR repertoires likely differ from those in blood. Pairwise subsampling indicated that sequencing depth was expected to affect the degree of clonotype sharing among donors. The genetic and exposure-history diversity represented was limited by the small number of donors. Even with the large sequencing depth, rarefaction of the sorted-subset datasets indicated that sequencing was incomplete. Compared with non-shared clonotypes, clonotypes shared by all four sorted-subset donors had higher generation probabilities.

Using the deep immunoSEQ assay, multiplex PCR amplified TCR CDR3 regions from genomic DNA. For each cell subset, the extracted genomic DNA was distributed evenly across all wells of several immunoSEQ 96-well plates, and each plate served as one replicate. For sorted subsets, 200 to 250 ng of genomic DNA, equivalent to some 30,000 T cell genomes, went into each replicate PCR. Purified libraries were quantified with a Qubit 3.0 fluorometer, sized on a Bioanalyzer 2100, and re-quantified with the KAPA Library Quantification kit. A separate single-read 150-cycle Illumina NextSeq 550 flow cell was used to sequence each immunoSEQ 96-well plate. The authors' pipeline ran thus. Because the immunoSEQ output included only junctional sequences and no quality scores, the filtering could not be the same as the filtering used for full-length reads. To assign V/J genes and CDR3, sequences were annotated using PyIR, a Python wrapper for IgBLAST v1.9, with IMGT germline references. Reads were removed for weak V/J assignments (E-value above 1e-6), missing CDR3, stop codons, out-of-frame junctions, or ambiguous translated residues. V3J clonotypes were defined as sequences sharing an identical inferred V gene, J gene, and CDR3 amino acid sequence. Percentage overlap between repertoires was computed as shared unique clonotypes divided by the size of the smaller repertoire. RTK rarefaction, the Chao1 estimator, and Recon v2.1 estimates of unobserved clonotypes were used to assess repertoire richness. OLGA was used to compute generation probabilities for all TCRbeta clonotypes that the gDNA method yielded from a few donors. The clones in this table, taken by TCRdb from immuneACCESS, are in-frame only. Not every clone is retained; where verified, under half of the shortfall comes from an unresolved V gene, and the cause of the rest is unknown. For V, J and clone size, that table is used; D and trimming come from the DNA. This sample has about 730,000 clones in its table, and 55% to 75% of those were observed once. Clones ranked in the top ten supply more than 1.5% of the sample.

The germline V gene provides CDR1 SGHRS and CDR2 YFSETQ. The germline V end is reduced by 4 bases and the J end by 2 bases; junction bases left unmatched: 6. The CDR3 runs 15 residues from the cysteine to the phenylalanine. The entry retains the CDR3 DNA only, 45 bases that are in frame from base 1. The receptor comes from a woman in her twenties or thirties in good health. The rearranged segments are TRBV5-1 and TRBJ2-3, and 8 bases in between align with TRBD1. Sequenced: memory CD4+ T cells sorted from blood. Per the publication, the cell subset or site label means: CD45RA-negative fraction. The nucleotide sequence reads TGCGCCAGCAGCCTGGGACAGGAGTTCACAGATACGCAGTATTTT. This translates into CASSLGQEFTDTQYF. The CDR3, completed at both ends by the reference TRBV5-1 and TRBJ2-3 genes, gives the full variable domain KAGVTQTPRYLIKTRGQQVTLSCSPISGHRSVSWYQQTPGQGLQFLFEYFSETQRNKGNFPGRFSGRQFSNSRSEMNVSTLELGDSALYLCASSLGQEFTDTQYFGPGTRLTVL.